The 9 T cell receptor beta chains below were found in one sample sequenced in a study of CXCR3-negative and CXCR3-positive naive CD8 T cells. 5' RACE that incorporated UMI labels was used to prepare the TRB cDNA libraries. TCRdb reprocessed the 5' RACE reads, with one entry per CDR3 protein and no DNA. The sample data list tens of thousands of distinct CDR3 sequences. Source material: naive CXCR3- CD8+ T cells from blood. Specified subset: CD45RO-CCR7+CD27+CD95- naive CD8+ T cells lacking CXCR3 (TNR3-). Receptors originate from a human donor in good health. Some clones in this sample may be carry-over from other donors' samples.

The V and J genes are TRBV29-1 and TRBJ1-1. Germline V gene lookup returns CDR1 SQVTM and CDR2 ANQGSEA. This CDR3 is 12 amino acids long. CDR3 in amino acids: CSVEDGTTEAFF.

V is TRBV27 and J is TRBJ2-7; TCRdb proposes TRBD1, but this gene call is untestable without DNA. Germline assignment: CDR1 MNHEY and CDR2 SMNVEV (reference sequence). The CDR3 has 13 amino acids. This chain's CDR3 is CASKLTGAYEQYF.

The chain recombines TRBV29-1 with TRBJ2-2. The CDR3 has 12 amino acids. Germline CDR1 SQVTM, CDR2 ANQGSEA. This CDR3 is CSVATGTGELFF.

V gene TRBV7-9 combines with J gene TRBJ1-1; TCRdb designates TRBD1, a call that cannot be tested without DNA. CDR1 is SEHNR, CDR2 FQNEAQ, per germline (reference sequence). The CDR3 runs 14 residues. The CDR3 here is CASSLTGAYTEAFF.

The chain joins TRBV7-8 to TRBJ2-3; TCRdb lists TRBD2, though no DNA is available to test this call. CDR1 and CDR2 from the germline V gene are SGHVS and FQNEAQ. The CDR3 has 17 amino acids. CDR3: CASSSTGVAVSTDTQYF.

Here the CDR3 reads CASSRLIAGGRETQYF. The chain is built from TRBV14 and TRBJ2-5; TCRdb lists TRBD2, though no DNA is available to test this call. This CDR3 is built from 16 residues. Germline V gives CDR1 SGHDN, CDR2 FVKESK.

The V and J genes are TRBV24-1 and TRBJ1-1; TCRdb gives TRBD1 as the D gene, but with no DNA this cannot be confirmed. The CDR3 is made up of 18 amino acids. Germline V lookup: CDR1 KGHDR, CDR2 SFDVKD. The CDR3 sequence is CATSDGPAGTGNNTEAFF.

This chain uses TRBV30 with TRBJ1-1; TCRdb reports TRBD1, a call that lacks DNA to check it against. Germline CDR1 is GTSNPN and CDR2 is SVGIG (reference sequence). This CDR3 is built from 13 residues. This chain's CDR3 is CAWSVEGGTEAFF.

The chain joins TRBV5-1 to TRBJ1-2; lacking DNA, the TRBD1 call made by TCRdb goes unchecked. CDR1 SGHRS and CDR2 YFSETQ come from the germline V gene. The CDR3 extends over 15 amino acids. CDR3 residues: CASSLVGLTDYGYTF.